These 20 T cell receptor beta chains share one sample of origin, sequenced in a study of blood T cells in healthy people across ages. Next came a second PCR, run for roughly 6 to 11 cycles, which used a sample-barcoded 5' primer along with a J-beta primer mix. TCRdb processed the 5' RACE reads anew with MiXCR; each CDR3 protein has one entry. Of 650,000 to 950,000 distinct CDR3 sequences listed, more than 40% were seen once; the top ten hold roughly a fifth. Sequencing input: blood. These receptor sequences come from a man between 60 and 75 years old in good health.

V gene TRBV7-9 combines with J gene TRBJ2-7; maybe TRBD2 (6 bases). CDR1 and CDR2 (germline): SEHNR, FQNEAQ (reference sequence). There are 14 residues in the CDR3. Trimming left V 6 bases short and J 6 bases short, with 18 bases between. CDR3: CASSAAGYPGEQYF. DNA for the CDR3: TGTGCCAGCAGTGCCGCGGGGTATCCGGGCGAGCAGTACTTC.

The rearrangement uses TRBV27 and TRBJ2-5; 8 bases agree with TRBD2. V lost 2 bases to trimming and J lost 3 bases; unmatched junction nucleotides: 5. This CDR3 spans 15 amino acids. Germline CDR1 reads MNHEY; CDR2 reads SMNVEV (reference sequence). The CDR3 loop is CASSLLERGKETQYF. CDR3 nucleotides: TGTGCCAGCAGTTTACTCGAGCGGGGGAAAGAGACCCAGTACTTC.

The J gene is TRBJ1-5, the V gene TRBV5-1, with TRBD1 matching over 10 bases. J was trimmed by 0 bases and V by 4 bases; bases with no gene match: 7. This CDR3 contains 17 residues. Germline lookup yields CDR1 SGHRS and CDR2 YFSETQ. The CDR3 region has the DNA TGCGCCAGCAGCCCGGGACAGGGGTATTATAGCAATCAGCCCCAGCATTTT. Translation gives CASSPGQGYYSNQPQHF.

The chain recombines TRBV18 with TRBJ2-1; 9 bases fit TRBD2. V lost 1 base, J lost 7 bases, and 8 bases stayed unmatched. Looked up from germline, CDR1 is KGHSH and CDR2 is LQKENI. The CDR3 spans 16 residues. The CDR3 DNA reads TGTGCCAGCTCACCACGACTAGCGGAGGTCGGTAATGAGCAGTTCTTC. Translated: CASSPRLAEVGNEQFF.

This clonotype was counted once. The chain uses TRBV7-2 and TRBJ2-5; 7 bases are a match to TRBD1. The germline V gene has CDR1 SGHTA and CDR2 FQGNSA. CDR3 size: 16 residues. The V gene end was trimmed by 5 bases and the J gene end by 5 bases; junction bases not matched to a gene: 14. The CDR3 sequence: CASSPTRRGGRETQYF. The CDR3 DNA is TGTGCCAGCAGCCCTACCCGACGAGGGGGCAGGGAGACCCAGTACTTC.

This chain links TRBV7-3 with TRBJ2-4; D may match TRBD1 or TRBD2 (5 bases each). This CDR3 is 15 amino acids long. From germline, CDR1 is SGHTA and CDR2 FQGTGA. The ends were cut back, 5 bases at V and 5 bases at J, with 16 bases in the middle. CDR3 sequence: CASSPTWGNQNIQYF. CDR3 bases: TGTGCCAGCAGCCCCACCTGGGGGAACCAAAACATTCAGTACTTC.

This sequence joins TRBV6-2 or TRBV6-3 and TRBJ2-3; no clear D. The CDR3 length is 12 residues. CDR1 MNHEY and CDR2 SVGEGT come from the germline V gene. Trimming took off 2 bases at V and 8 bases at J, with 8 bases between the two ends. The CDR3 region is CASSYPQRTQYF. CDR3 in DNA: TGTGCCAGCAGTTACCCGCAACGTACGCAGTATTTT.

The chain couples TRBV5-1 to TRBJ2-3, with a weak D call TRBD1 (6 bases). This CDR3 contains 14 residues. Germline CDR1 is SGHRS and CDR2 is YFSETQ. Trimming removed 4 bases from V and 5 bases from J, with 14 bases in between. The CDR3 region is CASSKTGEGDTQYF. The DNA of the CDR3 is TGCGCCAGCAGCAAGACAGGAGAGGGAGATACGCAGTATTTT.

The sample holds a few counts of this clonotype. J is TRBJ2-7 and V is TRBV20-1; no reliable D call. The V gene lost 3 bases and the J gene lost 2 bases, with 14 bases spanning the gap. Germline V gene data show CDR1 as DFQATT and CDR2 as SNEGSKA (reference sequence). This CDR3 has 14 residues. CDR3 amino acids: CSARLRRNTYEQYF. In DNA, the CDR3 is TGCAGTGCTAGGCTACGCAGGAATACCTACGAGCAGTACTTC.

In the case of this clonotype: This could be a read error, since a much larger clone is one nucleotide away. V usage is TRBV9 and J usage is TRBJ2-4; 7 nucleotides align to TRBD1. The closer fit of TRBJ2-7 to the DNA end suggests the J call may be wrong. Looked up from germline, CDR1 is SGDLS and CDR2 is YYNGEE. This CDR3 spans 14 amino acids. The CDR3 spells CASSVEHRGYEQYF. The CDR3 nucleotides read TGTGCCAGCAGCGTAGAGCACAGGGGTTACGAGCAGTACTTC.

Points on this clonotype: A read error is possible here, since a much larger clone lies one base away. CDR3 nucleotides: TGTGCCAGCGGTGCCCCAGGGGTCGGTGTAGCTGAAGCTTTCTTT. This translates into CASGAPGVGVAEAFF. The gene calls are TRBV6-6 and TRBJ1-1, with D perhaps matching TRBD1 (6 bases). This CDR3 region has 15 residues. In germline, CDR1 is MNHNY, CDR2 SVGAGI (reference sequence). The germline V and J ends were trimmed by 8 bases and 6 bases, with 22 bases remaining between them.

This clonotype was picked up many times. The J gene is TRBJ2-5, the V gene TRBV12-5; 8 bases match TRBD1. CDR3 size: 16 residues. Germline-derived CDR1 and CDR2 are LGHNT and FRNRAP. J lost 2 bases, V lost 7 bases, and 12 bases had no gene match. The CDR3: CASARRGQAQQETQYF. CDR3 bases: TGTGCTAGTGCCCGCCGGGGACAGGCGCAACAAGAGACCCAGTACTTC.

The chain links TRBV3-1 to TRBJ2-2; TRBD2 agrees at 11 bases. V was pared by 0 bases and J by 1 base, with 10 bases of the junction left unmatched. The germline V gene has CDR1 LGHDT and CDR2 YNNKEL (reference sequence). The CDR3 contains 20 residues. CDR3 nucleotides: TGTGCCAGCAGCCAAGATTTTCGGCTAGCGGGGGGCGTGAACACCGGGGAGCTGTTTTTT. It encodes CASSQDFRLAGGVNTGELFF.

This clonotype has more than one count but fewer than ten. The chain couples TRBV29-1 to TRBJ2-3, with D unclear. The CDR3 runs 13 residues. V lost 6 bases to trimming and J lost 2 bases, with 12 bases between them. Germline assignment: CDR1 SQVTM and CDR2 ANQGSEA. The CDR3 here is CSVKQRFTDTQYF. The CDR3, as DNA: TGCAGCGTAAAACAGCGTTTCACAGATACGCAGTATTTT.

This sequence joins TRBV20-1 and TRBJ2-7, with 7 positions matching TRBD1. With 6 bases clipped from V and 0 bases from J, the junction kept 5 bases outside the gene matches. Germline V CDR1 and CDR2: DFQATT, SNEGSKA (reference sequence). The CDR3 length is 13 residues. As DNA, the CDR3 is TGCAGTGCCATCCGGGACAGCTCCTACGAGCAGTACTTC. This codes for CSAIRDSSYEQYF.

This clonotype was observed once. V and J are TRBV2 and TRBJ1-1, with D unclear. V dropped 10 bases and J dropped 1 base, with 10 bases sitting between them. Germline V lookup: CDR1 SNHLY, CDR2 FYNNEI. The CDR3 has 12 residues. CDR3 coding DNA: TGTGCCACCGGCGGAAGGAACACTGAAGCTTTCTTT. This codes for CATGGRNTEAFF.

This clonotype was seen a handful of times. This chain joins TRBV6-2 or TRBV6-3 and TRBJ2-1; TRBD2 aligns across 8 bases. V was pared by 8 bases and J by 7 bases, with 16 bases of the junction left unmatched. The CDR3 extends over 16 amino acids. Germline lookup yields CDR1 MNHEY and CDR2 SVGEGT. CDR3 protein: CASYPTGRGAPNEQFF. CDR3 sequence (DNA): TGTGCCAGCTATCCTACCGGGCGGGGGGCCCCTAATGAGCAGTTCTTC.

A remark on this clonotype: One junction end does not reproduce the germline sequence, and a read error may be involved. The chain recombines TRBV3-1 with TRBJ2-7; TRBD2 agrees at 7 bases. Germline values: CDR1 LGHDT, CDR2 YNNKEL (reference sequence). This CDR3 is built from 15 residues. CDR3 amino acids: CASSGGTSAAYEQYF. Here the CDR3 DNA reads TGTGCCAGCAGCGGAGGCACTAGCGCTGCCTACGAGCAGTACTTT.

This clonotype occurred once. Relative to the germline gene, one junction end is altered; a read error may explain this. The chain recombines TRBV20-1 with TRBJ2-5, with a weak D call TRBD2 (5 bases). The J call may be incorrect, as the DNA end agrees better with TRBJ2-7. Germline V CDR1 and CDR2: DFQATT, SNEGSKA (reference sequence). The CDR3 totals 11 residues. The CDR3 region is CSAGVSHEQYF. DNA of the CDR3: TGCAGTGCGGGAGTCTCCCACGAGCAGTACTTC.

V and J are TRBV3-1 and TRBJ1-2, with TRBD1 identical over 7 bases. Germline assignment: CDR1 LGHDT and CDR2 YNNKEL (reference sequence). The CDR3 runs 14 residues. J gave up 7 bases and V 1 base, and 6 bases lay outside the gene matches. The CDR3: CASSQGQGTGGYTF. The CDR3 nucleotides read TGTGCCAGCAGCCAAGGACAGGGCACCGGTGGCTACACCTTC.